The rows below give T cell receptor beta chains drawn from one sample of a study of shared clonotypes between healthy human individuals. This table comes from immunoSEQ multiplex PCR, and its TCRdb copy is limited to in-frame clones, with some not included. This table holds about half a million clones, roughly 80% found once. The sample was PBMCs. These receptors all come from a woman aged 35 to 49 in good health. Some clones in this sample may be carry-over from other donors' samples. Both conserved end residues are part of each CDR3.

v_call	j_call	cdr3_aa
TRBV9	TRBJ2-1	CASSVSVVTNYNEQFF
TRBV5-4	TRBJ1-2	CASRGNQDVYGYTF
TRBV6-5	TRBJ2-1	CASSGFGGSDEQFF
TRBV7-9	TRBJ1-3	CASSPPEGRGNTIYF
TRBV18	TRBJ2-7	CASSPPAGVGEQYF
TRBV6-1	TRBJ2-7	CASSARDRSSYEQYF
TRBV28	TRBJ2-2	CASSPPASAVAGELFF
TRBV25-1	TRBJ2-2	CASSERGRENTGELFF
TRBV2	TRBJ1-2	CASSVMGRGRDGYTF
TRBV7-6	TRBJ2-7	CASSLPGTGLKQYF
TRBV5-1	TRBJ2-7	CASSVGPSGSGEQYF
TRBV30	TRBJ1-4	CAWSVGTNEKLFF
TRBV4-1	TRBJ2-2	CASSQRTGVGGGELFF
TRBV5-4	TRBJ1-2	CASSGDRGQKGYGYTF
TRBV4-1	TRBJ2-5	CASSQLYAGQEETQYF
TRBV7-2	TRBJ2-5	CASSPWVSSGSETQYF
TRBV29-1	TRBJ2-1	CSVDLGRWQGVGDEQFF
TRBV18	TRBJ2-7	CASSPAIAGGSYEQYF
TRBV7-3	TRBJ2-7	CASSSDTSGPSYEQYF
TRBV7-9	TRBJ2-5	CASSPREAERGTQYF
TRBV15	TRBJ2-1	CATSRGLAGTNEQFF
TRBV6-5	TRBJ2-5	CASSQGETQYF
TRBV4-1	TRBJ1-1	CASSHINGEAFF
TRBV10-3	TRBJ1-1	CAISEPGRATEAFF
TRBV5-1	TRBJ2-2	CASSLDTNTGELFF
TRBV9	TRBJ2-6	CASSARLAGGTGANVLTF
TRBV14	TRBJ2-1	CASSSQGARNEQFF
TRBV11-2	TRBJ2-7	CASSLDLVRAAYEQYF
TRBV11-2	TRBJ2-3	CASSFPLIHTQYF